Sequencing of this TCR beta chain was carried out in a study of T-cell memory formation after mild COVID-19. Across the whole study: Among the donors, TCR clusters were largely specific to each donor.

General observations from the study: Shrinking CD4+ clones were chiefly CM and EM; CD8+ ones were chiefly EMRA. A balance of CD4 and CD8 characterized clones contracting day 15 to 85, whereas later expanders leaned CD4+.

After removal of 5 bases from V and 2 bases from J, the junction contained 8 bases not matched to a gene. Germline V gives CDR1 LGHDT, CDR2 YNNKEL (reference sequence). The CDR3 contains 17 residues. MiXCR was run by TCRdb on the 5' RACE reads, yielding one entry per CDR3 protein. Here the sample spans around 200,000 distinct CDR3 sequences, about 10% being singletons. Concerning this clonotype itself: The antigen is unknown.

The J gene is TRBJ2-6, the V gene TRBV3-1; TRBD1 agrees at 8 bases. This receptor was identified in a man between 18 and 35 years old who had mild COVID-19 (a few samples of this study predate the infection). Cell type and time point are not known. Specimen: PBMCs or a T cell subset sorted from them (not recorded which). CDR3 sequence reads: CASSEFRTGTGANVLTF. The CDR3 DNA is TGTGCCAGCAGCGAGTTTCGGACAGGGACTGGGGCCAACGTCCTGACTTTC.